Described below is a single T cell receptor beta chain sequence and its context. Its antigen is not identified. The data were taken from a study of Ad26.COV2.S vaccination and SARS-CoV-2 variants. Findings and limits, study-wide: Placebo and vaccine recipients had non-spike TCR breadth that was similar.

V was trimmed by 0 bases and J by 8 bases, leaving 13 bases between them. Germline CDR1 reads LGHNA; CDR2 reads YNFKEQ. This CDR3 spans 15 amino acids. Noted treatment: some 20 received Ad26.COV2.S at low or high dose, single or two shots; five or six received placebo; per-sample allocation not given. On day 63 after the first injection, vaccine and placebo recipients gave samples. An adult of 18-55 years in Boston served as donor. Sequencing used immunoSEQ multiplex PCR; TCRdb keeps in-frame clones, though not all of them. The table lists around 450,000 clones, 90% of them singletons. This material consisted of peripheral blood, taken in a trial of Ad26.COV2.S vaccine versus placebo. V and J are TRBV4-2 and TRBJ1-4; the D is unclear. The source is a person aged 18-60 years who received the Ad26.COV2.S COVID-19 vaccine or a placebo. The CDR3: CASSQDRGGGEKLFF. The DNA for the CDR3 is TGTGCCAGCAGCCAAGATCGGGGAGGTGGGGAAAAACTGTTTTTT.